These 21 T cell receptor beta chains originate from one sample sequenced in a study of neoadjuvant nivolumab and ipilimumab in lung cancer. Profiling relied on immunoSEQ multiplex PCR, and the TCRdb table lists in-frame clones only, not all of them. The sample includes tens of thousands of clones, 75% to 90% seen only once; the top ten take over 3.5%. Here the sequenced sample was blood, taken before neoadjuvant nivolumab, alone or with ipilimumab. The receptor set was obtained from an adult with non-small cell lung cancer. Some clones in this sample may be carry-over from other donors' samples.

The rearrangement links TRBV7-2 to TRBJ2-5; 7 positions agree with TRBD1. The CDR3 extends over 14 amino acids. The V segment lost 1 base and the J segment 2 bases; nucleotides outside the gene matches: 1. CDR1 is SGHTA and CDR2 is FQGNSA in the germline V gene. The CDR3 loop reads CASSLGTGQETQYF. CDR3 DNA: TGTGCCAGCAGCTTAGGGACAGGACAAGAGACCCAGTACTTC.

The chain links TRBV11-2 to TRBJ2-1, with D possibly matching TRBD2 (6 bases). Trimming removed 2 bases at V and 7 bases at J, with 9 bases between. The CDR3 totals 13 residues. Germline values: CDR1 SGHAT, CDR2 FQNNGV. CDR3 sequence: CASSLTSMNEQFF. The CDR3 nucleotides are TGTGCCAGCAGCTTAACTAGCATGAATGAGCAGTTCTTC.

V gene TRBV18 combines with J gene TRBJ2-7; 7 bases are a match to TRBD2. Trimming cost V 2 bases and J 2 bases; bases outside gene matches: 3. Germline V CDR1 and CDR2: KGHSH, LQKENI. CDR3 length: 14 amino acids. This chain's CDR3 is CASSPGGGPYEQYF. CDR3 DNA: TGTGCCAGCTCACCAGGGGGAGGGCCCTACGAGCAGTACTTC.

The chain uses TRBV14 and TRBJ2-5; 11 positions agree with TRBD1. The V segment lost 4 bases and the J segment 5 bases; nucleotides outside the gene matches: 6. The CDR3 spans 15 residues. The germline V gene encodes CDR1 SGHDN and CDR2 FVKESK. In DNA, the CDR3 is TGTGCCAGCAGCCTCAGGACAGGGGGCATGGAGACCCAGTACTTC. This codes for CASSLRTGGMETQYF.

This clone was detected only once. The chain combines TRBV4-1 with TRBJ2-3, with 8 bases lining up with TRBD2. The CDR3 runs 17 residues. V lost 0 bases to trimming and J lost 5 bases; unmatched junction nucleotides: 10. Germline V CDR1 and CDR2: MGHRA, YSYEKL. CDR3 nucleotides: TGCGCCAGCAGCCAAGATCGGGGTAGCGGGATCAGAGATACGCAGTATTTT. Translation: CASSQDRGSGIRDTQYF.

The chain is built from TRBV7-9 and TRBJ1-5; weak D call: TRBD1 (5 bases). The CDR3 contains 15 residues. V was shortened by 5 bases and J by 2 bases, with 13 bases between the two germline ends. Germline V lookup: CDR1 SEHNR, CDR2 FQNEAQ (reference sequence). The CDR3 bases are TGTGCCAGCAGCCTCACAGGAGGGGGCAATCAGCCCCAGCATTTT. This translates into CASSLTGGGNQPQHF.

Only one count was recorded for this clone. The junction shows a germline mismatch at one end, possibly a read error. The rearrangement links TRBV7-7 to TRBJ2-5; TRBD1 matches at 9 bases. Germline V gives CDR1 SSHAT, CDR2 FNYEAQ (reference sequence). This CDR3 contains 15 residues. The CDR3 DNA reads TGTGCTAGCAACCTCCCACAGGGGGCCGGAGAGACCCAGTACTTC. This codes for CASNLPQGAGETQYF.

The chain links TRBV6-1 to TRBJ2-5, with D unresolved. V was shortened by 1 base and J by 9 bases, with 12 bases between the two germline ends. The CDR3 consists of 13 residues. Germline CDR1 and CDR2: MNHNS and SASEGT. DNA for the CDR3: TGTGCCAGCAGTGAAGAGCCCCTAAGGGCCCAGTACTTC. This codes for CASSEEPLRAQYF.

This clone was observed once. The rearrangement uses TRBV27 and TRBJ2-5; D tentatively fits TRBD1 or TRBD2 (5 bases each). The CDR3 is 17 residues long. V lost 5 bases and J lost 1, with 20 bases in between. Per the germline V gene, CDR1 is MNHEY and CDR2 is SMNVEV (reference sequence). The CDR3 DNA follows: TGTGCCAGCAGTCCACAGGCTGGGGAGTTGCCCCAAGAGACCCAGTACTTC. This encodes CASSPQAGELPQETQYF.

This sequence joins TRBV29-1 and TRBJ2-7; 10 bases match TRBD1. This CDR3 region has 13 residues. Germline lookup yields CDR1 SQVTM and CDR2 ANQGSEA. Unmatched junction bases numbered 5, after V lost 6 bases and J lost 3 bases. For the CDR3, the DNA is TGCAGCGTCTATGGACAGGGGGACTACGAGCAGTACTTC. This encodes CSVYGQGDYEQYF.

V is TRBV27 and J is TRBJ2-5, with D uncertain. The germline V gene encodes CDR1 MNHEY and CDR2 SMNVEV (reference sequence). The CDR3 is made up of 13 amino acids. The V gene lost 6 bases and the J gene lost 0 bases, with 8 bases spanning the gap. In DNA, the CDR3 is TGTGCCAGCAGCCTAGACAACCAAGAGACCCAGTACTTC. This codes for CASSLDNQETQYF.

The chain carries TRBV30 and TRBJ2-3, with TRBD2 identical over 12 bases. The CDR3 sequence is 17 residues long. The V gene end was trimmed by 2 bases and the J gene end by 2 bases; junction bases not matched to a gene: 8. CDR1 is GTSNPN and CDR2 is SVGIG in the germline V gene (reference sequence). The CDR3: CAWSILAGGPFTDTQYF. DNA of the CDR3: TGTGCCTGGAGTATACTAGCGGGGGGTCCCTTCACAGATACGCAGTATTTT.

This chain links TRBV7-2 with TRBJ1-1; 7 bases line up with TRBD1. Per germline, CDR1 SGHTA and CDR2 FQGNSA. This CDR3 is 16 amino acids long. With 4 bases clipped from V and 1 base from J, the junction kept 9 bases outside the gene matches. CDR3 sequence reads: CASSSTPGTANTEAFF. CDR3 DNA sequence: TGTGCCAGCAGCTCCACCCCCGGGACAGCGAACACTGAAGCTTTCTTT.

On this clone itself: At the DNA level, this CDR3 is encoded by other sequences in the same sample as well. This chain uses TRBV18 with TRBJ2-3; D call uncertain. From germline, CDR1 is KGHSH and CDR2 LQKENI. CDR3 length equals 14 residues. V was shortened by 1 base and J by 0 bases, with 5 bases between the two germline ends. CDR3 amino acids: CASSPLDSTDTQYF. CDR3 in DNA: TGTGCCAGCTCACCACTCGACAGCACAGATACGCAGTATTTT.

This clone has a single count. The chain recombines TRBV11-2 with TRBJ2-5; D not certain. The V gene lost 3 bases and the J gene lost 5 bases, with 19 bases spanning the gap. Germline CDR1 is SGHAT and CDR2 is FQNNGV. There are 16 residues in the CDR3. This CDR3 reads CASSLVLNPSGETQYF. The CDR3 region has the DNA TGTGCCAGCAGCTTGGTACTAAATCCCTCTGGGGAGACCCAGTACTTC.

The chain couples TRBV5-6 to TRBJ2-7; the D is unclear. This CDR3 region has 15 residues. The V end lost 0 bases, the J end lost 0 bases, and 10 bases lay between the germline ends. The germline V gene encodes CDR1 SGHDT and CDR2 YYEEEE. The CDR3: CASSLAWLDSYEQYF. The CDR3 DNA is TGTGCCAGCAGCTTGGCGTGGCTGGACTCCTACGAGCAGTACTTC.

The chain combines TRBV9 with TRBJ2-1; tentatively, D is TRBD2 (7 bases). V shed 4 bases and J shed 5 bases, with 16 bases lying between them. Per germline, CDR1 SGDLS and CDR2 YYNGEE. This CDR3 comprises 15 residues. In DNA, the CDR3 is TGTGCCAGCAGCTCTAACAGGGACTACAACAATGAGCAGTTCTTC. Translating it yields CASSSNRDYNNEQFF.

Here the CDR3 DNA reads TGTGCCAGCAGCTTAGCGGGGTGGGGCGAGCAGTACTTC. Encoded protein: CASSLAGWGEQYF. The rearrangement uses TRBV7-8 and TRBJ2-7; D uncertain. In germline, CDR1 is SGHVS, CDR2 FQNEAQ. Between the trimmed V and J ends, which lost 0 bases and 6 bases, there was a span of 9 bases. The CDR3 extends over 13 amino acids.

The rearrangement joins TRBV7-9 to TRBJ2-1; the D gene is possibly TRBD2 (6 bases). The CDR3 totals 15 residues. Germline V gives CDR1 SEHNR, CDR2 FQNEAQ (reference sequence). V was cut by 3 bases and J by 2 bases, with 11 bases left in between. CDR3 DNA sequence: TGTGCCAGCAGCTTTATGGAGGGCCCCTACAATGAGCAGTTCTTC. It yields the protein CASSFMEGPYNEQFF.

V usage is TRBV28 and J usage is TRBJ1-1; D gene uncertain. From germline, CDR1 is MDHEN and CDR2 SYDVKM. V dropped 6 bases and J dropped 0 bases, with 5 bases sitting between them. This CDR3 spans 12 amino acids. CDR3 nucleotide sequence: TGTGCCAGCAGAACACTGAACACTGAAGCTTTCTTT. Translated: CASRTLNTEAFF.

The chain carries TRBV6-5 and TRBJ2-3; TRBD2 is a possible D gene (7 bases). Trimming removed 2 bases from V and 8 bases from J, with 17 bases in between. This CDR3 comprises 15 residues. Germline V gene data show CDR1 as MNHEY and CDR2 as SVGAGI. CDR3 residues: CASSYGRPGEGTQYF. CDR3 nucleotides: TGTGCCAGCAGTTACGGCAGGCCAGGGGAGGGTACGCAGTATTTT.